Detailed here is one T cell receptor (beta chain). The data belong to a study of T-cell reconstitution after alpha-beta-depleted transplantation in children. The CDR3 is 14 residues long. The germline V and J ends were trimmed by 0 bases and 5 bases, with 11 bases remaining between them. Germline lookup yields CDR1 SGDLS and CDR2 YYNGEE. Unique molecular identifiers featured in how the TCRbeta library was prepared. TCRdb ran MiXCR on the PCR reads and lists one entry per CDR3 protein. This table has roughly 500,000 distinct CDR3 sequences, around a third appearing once. This specimen was PBMCs from the stem cell graft donor, taken from the stem cell graft. This chain uses TRBV9 with TRBJ1-1; D perhaps matches TRBD1 (5 bases). The clonotype originates from a human donor who donated a stem cell graft to a child with aplastic anemia. The CDR3 bases are TGTGCCAGCAGCGTAGACTCAGGGAGTACTGAAGCTTTCTTT. It yields the protein CASSVDSGSTEAFF.